These 11 T cell receptor beta chains were all obtained from the same sample, sequenced in a study of T cells in Graves' hyperthyroidism and ophthalmopathy. RNA transcripts gave rise to amplified TCR beta CDR3 regions. An initial round of RT-PCR targeting the TCR CDR3 relied on the HTBI primer set. TCRdb ran MiXCR on the multiplex PCR reads and lists one entry per CDR3 protein. The sample records some 400,000 distinct CDR3 sequences, roughly 14% being singletons. Input material: blood. These receptors were obtained from a woman aged 55-75 years with Graves' hyperthyroidism.

Points on this clonotype: This may be a read error, as it is one base from a much larger clone. This chain links TRBV12-3 or TRBV12-4 with TRBJ2-7; 10 bases match TRBD2. V lost 6 bases to trimming and J lost 7 bases; unmatched junction nucleotides: 15. The CDR3 contains 16 residues. CDR3 in DNA: TGTGCCAGCAGCCCCGGTAGCGGGAGGTTTTCCAAGGAGCAGTACTTC. Amino acids: CASSPGSGRFSKEQYF.

In the case of this clonotype: This sequence may be a read error, since a much larger clone differs from it by one base. The gene calls are TRBV7-9 and TRBJ2-1, with 8 bases matching TRBD2. The CDR3 runs 16 residues. Per germline, CDR1 SEHNR and CDR2 FQNEAQ (reference sequence). The DNA for the CDR3 is TGTGCCAGCAGCCCCGCCGGAGCGGGAGTGCGCAATGGGCAGTTCTTC. It translates to CASSPAGAGVRNGQFF.

The V and J genes are TRBV19 and TRBJ1-1; 12 bases are shared with TRBD1. Germline V lookup: CDR1 LNHDA, CDR2 SQIVND (reference sequence). V dropped 1 base and J dropped 2; count of bases not matched to a gene: 5. The CDR3 is made up of 17 amino acids. The CDR3 sequence: CASSIGTGTGGNTEAFF. The CDR3, as DNA: TGTGCCAGTAGTATAGGGACCGGGACAGGGGGCAACACTGAAGCTTTCTTT.

V usage is TRBV19 and J usage is TRBJ1-4; D gene ambiguous. The V end was cut by 5 bases, the J end by 7 bases, with 17 bases between. The CDR3 has 15 residues. CDR1 is LNHDA, CDR2 SQIVND, per germline (reference sequence). CDR3 nucleotide sequence: TGTGCCAGTAGTCCCCGGACCCGGCGAGGTGAAAAACTGTTTTTT. This codes for CASSPRTRRGEKLFF.

This chain uses TRBV20-1 with TRBJ2-1; TRBD2 matches 11 bases. The V segment lost 6 bases and the J segment 4 bases; nucleotides outside the gene matches: 8. CDR1 is DFQATT and CDR2 is SNEGSKA in the germline V gene (reference sequence). The CDR3 covers 15 residues. The CDR3 sequence: CSASRTSGPYNEQFF. For the CDR3, the DNA is TGCAGTGCAAGCCGGACTAGCGGGCCTTACAATGAGCAGTTCTTC.

This clonotype appeared many times. This chain uses TRBV7-9 with TRBJ2-1; D is unresolved. The length of the CDR3 is 12 residues. CDR1 and CDR2 (germline): SEHNR, FQNEAQ (reference sequence). Trimming cost V 10 bases and J 10 bases, with 17 bases left between them. CDR3 amino acids: CATGVQIVEQFF. Here the CDR3 DNA reads TGTGCCACTGGCGTTCAGATCGTGGAGCAGTTCTTC.

V usage is TRBV5-1 and J usage is TRBJ2-7; maybe TRBD2 (5 bases). V lost 0 bases to trimming and J lost 5 bases, with 9 bases between them. Germline V gene sequence: CDR1 SGHRS, CDR2 YFSETQ. The CDR3 contains 13 residues. The CDR3 region is CASSLDSGNEQYF. The DNA for the CDR3 is TGCGCCAGCAGCTTGGATTCCGGGAACGAGCAGTACTTC.

This clonotype was detected ten times or more. V usage is TRBV2 and J usage is TRBJ2-1; D is perhaps TRBD1 or TRBD2 (5 bases each). CDR1 and CDR2 (germline): SNHLY, FYNNEI. Trimming removed 3 bases from V and 9 bases from J, with 15 bases in between. This CDR3 is 14 amino acids long. In DNA, the CDR3 is TGTGCCAGCAGTGATCTGGGGTTGGGGACTGAGCAGTTCTTC. It specifies CASSDLGLGTEQFF. Based on the CDR3 plus reference TRBV2 and TRBJ2-1, the full variable domain is EPEVTQTPSHQVTQMGQEVILRCVPISNHLYFYWYRQILGQKVEFLVSFYNNEISEKSEIFDDQFSVERPDGSNFTLKIRSTKLEDSAMYFCASSDLGLGTEQFFGPGTRLTVL.

This clonotype was counted between two and nine times. V gene TRBV10-3 combines with J gene TRBJ2-7; TRBD1 matches at 9 bases. This CDR3 contains 16 residues. The trim removed 3 bases at V and 2 bases at J, leaving 8 bases unmatched. Per the germline V gene, CDR1 is ENHRY and CDR2 is SYGVKD. The CDR3 DNA sequence: TGTGCCATCAGTGACCGGGACAGGGATGGTACCTACGAGCAGTACTTC. Protein: CAISDRDRDGTYEQYF.

This clonotype was seen repeatedly, ten times or more. The genes are TRBV3-1 and TRBJ2-5; D gene uncertain. The CDR3 loop spans 14 amino acids. V was clipped by 3 bases and J by 1 base, with 9 bases between them. Germline V gene lookup returns CDR1 LGHDT and CDR2 YNNKEL (reference sequence). The CDR3 nucleotides are TGTGCCAGCAGCCACCTCATTAGCCAAGAGACCCAGTACTTC. Its protein product is CASSHLISQETQYF.

Ten or more counts support this clonotype. The chain is built from TRBV7-6 and TRBJ2-7; 8 bases match TRBD1. This CDR3 region has 16 residues. Germline CDR1 is SGHVS and CDR2 is FNYEAQ. V lost 1 base, J lost 4 bases, and 9 bases stayed unmatched. The CDR3 coding sequence is TGTGCCAGCAGCTTAGGATGGGCCAGGGGGCGGTACGAGCAGTACTTC. Its translation is CASSLGWARGRYEQYF. The complete variable domain, with remaining parts taken from reference TRBV7-6 and TRBJ2-7, reads GAGVSQSPRYKVTKRGQDVALRCDPISGHVSLYWYRQALGQGPEFLTYFNYEAQQDKSGLPNDRFSAERPEGSISTLTIQRTEQRDSAMYRCASSLGWARGRYEQYFGPGTRLTVT.